This T cell receptor (beta chain) was sequenced for a study of cytomegalovirus exposure and HLA in healthy donors. Notes on the study in general: Productive status was seen about 90% or about 30% of the time for most TCR beta V segments in an earlier analysis. Reported findings show TCR beta sequences accurately forecast HLA-A and HLA-B alleles in most subjects. When a later analysis was performed, an Asian-associated ancestry cluster reportedly had fewer N-insertions than the roughly 730-donor mean.

Per germline, CDR1 MNHEY and CDR2 SMNVEV (reference sequence). The CDR3 runs 15 residues. J gave up 3 bases and V 6 bases, and 6 bases lay outside the gene matches. This clone was recorded only once. Its antigen is currently unknown. In the PCR, 60 Vbeta and 13 Jbeta primers were used. In the original workflow: Later reanalysis found 60 million to 90 million unique TCR beta chains, around 10 million of them shared. Libraries were prepared by immunoSEQ multiplex PCR; TCRdb keeps only in-frame clonotypes and omits some of them. The DNA gave D and trimming, while V, J and clone size come from that table. The repertoire includes 200,000 or so clones, approximately 78% of them detected once, and roughly 2.5% sits in the top ten.

The source is a woman between 40 and 50 years old in good health and CMV-seronegative. Sequencing was performed on PBMCs. The V and J genes are TRBV27 and TRBJ2-2; 8 bases match TRBD1. This CDR3 reads CASRVRGQDTGELFF. CDR3 DNA: TGTGCCAGCAGAGTCAGGGGGCAAGACACCGGGGAGCTGTTTTTT.